This T cell receptor (beta chain) was captured by sequencing in a study of Ad26.COV2.S vaccination and SARS-CoV-2 variants (dated by TCRdb to 2020 to 2022). For the study in its entirety: Donors in the vaccine arm were drawn from COV1001, a phase I-IIa trial of Ad26.COV2.S in healthy adults that was multicentre, randomized, double-blind and placebo-controlled. Dosing of Ad26.COV2.S was intramuscular, at either 5x10^10 or 1x10^11 viral particles, delivered as one shot or as two shots spaced 56 days apart. The specificity and breadth of SARS-CoV-2-reactive T cell receptors after Ad26.COV2.S vaccination were assessed by TCRbeta repertoire sequencing. The TCR-sequenced set comprised approximately 32 samples: around 20 Ad26.COV2.S vaccine recipients, 5 placebo recipients and 8 SARS-CoV-2 convalescent individuals. Trial participants were randomized into five groups of five: low-dose or high-dose Ad26.COV2.S given once or twice, or placebo on both occasions. Investigators did not know the trial group allocation while performing experiments and assessing outcomes. Findings and caveats that apply to the study as a whole: Compared with placebo recipients, Ad26.COV2.S recipients showed higher spike-specific TCR breadth (P = 0.0014). It was noted by the authors that total T cell responses may have been underestimated by the TCR breadth and depth analyses. Comparable non-spike TCR breadth was observed between vaccine and placebo recipients, consistent with only spike being contained in the vaccine. After vaccination, spike-specific CD8+ and CD4+ T cell responses were reported to show substantial breadth. The study was not powered to compare responses between vaccine doses or regimens.

The germline V gene yields SGHRS for CDR1 and YFSETQ for CDR2. The cysteine opens and the phenylalanine closes a CDR3 of 14 amino acids. CDR3 DNA only is kept here, 42 bases in frame from base 1. The V and J ends are trimmed by 0 bases and 4 bases, leaving 7 bases between them. About this clone: The antigen it binds to is not known. Per-base quality was not reported, and no clone a single base away is much larger than it.

TCRbeta CDR3 regions were sequenced with the immunoSEQ Assay. After extraction, genomic DNA underwent amplification by bias-controlled multiplex PCR, followed by high-throughput sequencing. In the original analysis: To quantify the absolute abundance of each unique TCRbeta CDR3 region, sequences were collapsed and filtered. T cell fraction was estimated by normalization of TCRbeta template counts to usable DNA, with usable DNA being measured through amplification of reference genes present in all nucleated cells. Repertoire TCRs were annotated as SARS-CoV-2-specific when V gene, CDR3 amino acid sequence and J gene were exactly matched to a known reactive TCR set. MIRA supplied the reference SARS-CoV-2 TCR set, which was filtered for enrichment in COVID-19-positive ImmuneCODE repertoires so that public or cross-reactive TCRs were removed. Based on the MIRA antigens, annotated TCRs were further analysed at the level of specific ORF or position within ORF. Depth was the summed frequency of annotated unique rearrangements, while breadth was defined as annotated unique rearrangements over total unique productive rearrangements. Group comparisons of TCR breadth used two-sided Wilcoxon rank-sum tests. Here the immuneACCESS table is served through TCRdb, limited to in-frame sequences with V and J called. Missing clones are a known gap in these copies; in checked studies unresolved V genes cover under half, and the rest lacks a known reason. The V and J calls and clone size come from that table; D and trimming were worked out from the DNA. The sample data list fewer than 400,000 clones, and around four fifths of these were observed just once. The ten top clones hold around 2.2% of the sample.

Sample treatment or condition, as interpreted from the label and publication: around 19 received Ad26.COV2.S at low or high dose, single or two shots; about 5 received placebo; per-sample allocation not given. Repertoires of vaccine and placebo recipients were sequenced from samples collected on day 63 after the first injection. Between 29 July and 7 August 2020, Cohort 1b enrolled fewer than 30 adults aged 18-55 years at one site in Boston, USA. Ad26.COV2.S was a replication-incompetent adenovirus type 26 vector that expressed a prefusion-stabilized SARS-CoV-2 spike protein derived from the original Wuhan strain.

The V gene is TRBV5-1 and the J gene is TRBJ2-2, with an unclear D gene assignment. This TCR came from a person aged 18-65 years who received the Ad26.COV2.S COVID-19 vaccine or a placebo. The sequences come from peripheral blood, collected in a trial of Ad26.COV2.S vaccine versus placebo. The DNA reads as follows: TGCGCCAGCAGCTTGGTGTCGGTCACCGGGGAGCTGTTTTTT. Translated, this gives CASSLVSVTGELFF. The entire variable domain, with the stretches around the CDR3 drawn from the reference TRBV5-1 and TRBJ2-2 proteins, is KAGVTQTPRYLIKTRGQQVTLSCSPISGHRSVSWYQQTPGQGLQFLFEYFSETQRNKGNFPGRFSGRQFSNSRSEMNVSTLELGDSALYLCASSLVSVTGELFFGEGSRLTVL.